One T cell receptor beta chain is described in this entry. This record comes from a study of blood T cell repertoires in COVID-19. Study context: Specimens from acute and convalescent COVID-19 originated in the United States, Italy and Spain.

Sequencing was performed with immunoSEQ multiplex PCR; in TCRdb, only in-frame clones are kept and a portion is missing. Here the sample spans around 190,000 clones, about 76% being singletons. V gave up 1 base and J gave up 7 bases, with 16 bases separating them. The CDR3 sequence is 14 residues long. Germline V gene lookup returns CDR1 GTSNPN and CDR2 SVGIG (reference sequence). This TCR was sampled from a woman in her 50s with active or convalescent COVID-19. Sequencing was done on a sample of peripheral blood. The chain recombines TRBV30 with TRBJ1-2; the D is unclear. CDR3: CAWSARRSEGGYTF. DNA of the CDR3: TGTGCCTGGAGTGCCCGGAGGTCCGAGGGTGGCTACACCTTC.